The 6 T cell receptor beta chains reported below all come from one sample, sequenced in a study of blood T cell repertoires in COVID-19. This table comes from immunoSEQ multiplex PCR, and its TCRdb copy is limited to in-frame clones, with some not included. Here the sample spans more than 200,000 clones, around nine tenths being singletons. What was sequenced was peripheral blood. The origin of the receptors is a young man with active or convalescent COVID-19.

This chain links TRBV11-2 with TRBJ1-1, with 7 bases lining up with TRBD1. CDR1 is SGHAT and CDR2 is FQNNGV in the germline V gene. This CDR3 has 13 residues. V shed 5 bases, J shed 5 bases, and the junction held 5 bases outside the gene matches. The CDR3: CASSTGDRTEAFF. The CDR3 DNA reads TGTGCCAGCAGCACAGGGGATAGAACTGAAGCTTTCTTT.

The chain links TRBV18 to TRBJ1-1; TRBD1 matches at 9 bases. The V gene end was trimmed by 4 bases and the J gene end by 4 bases; junction bases not matched to a gene: 13. The CDR3 runs to 17 residues. CDR1 is KGHSH, CDR2 LQKENI, per germline. The CDR3 coding sequence is TGTGCCAGCTCACTCGCACCACAGGGGGCAGTGGGCACTGAAGCTTTCTTT. Translating gives CASSLAPQGAVGTEAFF.

This clone was counted between two and nine times. J is TRBJ2-2 and V is TRBV11-2; D gene unclear. The CDR3 runs to 15 residues. The germline V gene has CDR1 SGHAT and CDR2 FQNNGV. Trimming left V 3 bases short and J 1 base short, with 9 bases between. DNA for the CDR3: TGTGCCAGCAGCTTTCGCGGAGAGAACACCGGGGAGCTGTTTTTT. Translation gives CASSFRGENTGELFF.

The chain links TRBV6-5 to TRBJ1-4; D call uncertain. The germline V and J ends were trimmed by 5 bases and 7 bases, with 11 bases remaining between them. Germline values: CDR1 MNHEY, CDR2 SVGAGI. The CDR3 sequence is 13 residues long. Here the CDR3 DNA reads TGTGCCAGCAGTCGTCGAGGCTTTGAAAAACTGTTTTTT. It yields the protein CASSRRGFEKLFF.

The chain couples TRBV5-6 to TRBJ2-7; the D is unclear. The V gene lost 4 bases and the J gene lost 0 bases, with 5 bases spanning the gap. The CDR3 totals 12 residues. CDR1 and CDR2 (germline): SGHDT, YYEEEE. The CDR3 loop is CASSPGSYEQYF. CDR3 DNA sequence: TGTGCCAGCAGCCCCGGCTCCTACGAGCAGTACTTC.

The rearrangement links TRBV5-1 to TRBJ1-2; 8 bases match TRBD1. Germline CDR1 reads SGHRS; CDR2 reads YFSETQ. The CDR3 spans 14 residues. V was pared by 4 bases and J by 6 bases, with 8 bases of the junction left unmatched. CDR3 nucleotide sequence: TGCGCCAGCAGCCGTACAGGGGGACCCGATGGCTACACCTTC. Translation: CASSRTGGPDGYTF.